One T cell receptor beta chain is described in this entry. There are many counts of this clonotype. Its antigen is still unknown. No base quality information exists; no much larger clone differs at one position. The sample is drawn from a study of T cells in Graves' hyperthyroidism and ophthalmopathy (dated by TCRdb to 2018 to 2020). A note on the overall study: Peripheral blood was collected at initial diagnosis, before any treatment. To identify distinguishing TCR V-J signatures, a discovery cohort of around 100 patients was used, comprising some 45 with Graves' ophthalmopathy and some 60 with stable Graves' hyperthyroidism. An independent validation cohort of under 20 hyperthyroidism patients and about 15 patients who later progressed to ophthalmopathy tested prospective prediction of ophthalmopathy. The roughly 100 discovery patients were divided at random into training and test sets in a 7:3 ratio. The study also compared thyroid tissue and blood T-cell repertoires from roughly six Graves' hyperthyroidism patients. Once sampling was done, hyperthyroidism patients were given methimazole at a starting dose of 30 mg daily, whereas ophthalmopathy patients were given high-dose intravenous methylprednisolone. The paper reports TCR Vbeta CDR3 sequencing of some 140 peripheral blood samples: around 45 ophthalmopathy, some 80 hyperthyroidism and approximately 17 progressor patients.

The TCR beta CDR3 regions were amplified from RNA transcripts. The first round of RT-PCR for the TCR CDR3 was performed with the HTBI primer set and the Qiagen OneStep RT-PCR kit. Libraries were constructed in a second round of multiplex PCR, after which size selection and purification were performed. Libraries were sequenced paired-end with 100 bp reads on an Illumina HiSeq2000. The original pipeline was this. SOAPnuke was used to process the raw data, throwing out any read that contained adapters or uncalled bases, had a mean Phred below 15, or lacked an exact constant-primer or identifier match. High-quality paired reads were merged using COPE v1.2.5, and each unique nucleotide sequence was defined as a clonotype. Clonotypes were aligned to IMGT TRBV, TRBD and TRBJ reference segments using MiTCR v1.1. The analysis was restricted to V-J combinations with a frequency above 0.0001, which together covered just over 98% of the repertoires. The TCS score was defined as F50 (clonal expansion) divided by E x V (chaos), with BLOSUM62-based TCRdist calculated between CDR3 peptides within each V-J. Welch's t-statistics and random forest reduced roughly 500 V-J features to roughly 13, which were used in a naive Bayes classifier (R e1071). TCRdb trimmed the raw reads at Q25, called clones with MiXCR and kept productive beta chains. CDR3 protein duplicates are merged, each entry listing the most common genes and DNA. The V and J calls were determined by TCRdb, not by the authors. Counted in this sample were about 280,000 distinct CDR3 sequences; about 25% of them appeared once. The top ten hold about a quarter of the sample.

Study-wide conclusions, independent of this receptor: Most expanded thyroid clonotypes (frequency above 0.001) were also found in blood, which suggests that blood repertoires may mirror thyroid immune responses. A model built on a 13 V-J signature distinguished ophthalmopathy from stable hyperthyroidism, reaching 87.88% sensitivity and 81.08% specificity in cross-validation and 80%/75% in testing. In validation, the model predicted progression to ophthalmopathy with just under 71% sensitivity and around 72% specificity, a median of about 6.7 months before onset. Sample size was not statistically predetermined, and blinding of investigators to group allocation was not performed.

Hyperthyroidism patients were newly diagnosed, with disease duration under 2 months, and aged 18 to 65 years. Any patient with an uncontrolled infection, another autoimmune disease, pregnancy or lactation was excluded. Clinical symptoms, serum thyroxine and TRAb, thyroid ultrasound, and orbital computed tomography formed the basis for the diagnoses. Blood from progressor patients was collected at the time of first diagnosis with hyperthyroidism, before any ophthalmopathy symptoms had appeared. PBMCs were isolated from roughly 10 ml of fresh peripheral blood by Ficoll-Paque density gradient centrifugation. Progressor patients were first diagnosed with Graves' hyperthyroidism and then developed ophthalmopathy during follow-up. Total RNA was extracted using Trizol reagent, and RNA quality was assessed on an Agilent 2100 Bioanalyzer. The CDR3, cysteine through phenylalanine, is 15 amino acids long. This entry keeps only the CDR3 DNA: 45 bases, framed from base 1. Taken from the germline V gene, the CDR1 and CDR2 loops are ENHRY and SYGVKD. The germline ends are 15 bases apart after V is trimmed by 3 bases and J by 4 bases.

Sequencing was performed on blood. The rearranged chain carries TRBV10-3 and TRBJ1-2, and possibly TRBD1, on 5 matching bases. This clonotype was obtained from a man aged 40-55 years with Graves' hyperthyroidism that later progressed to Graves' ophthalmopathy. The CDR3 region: CAISDKSGLGYGYTF. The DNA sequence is TGTGCCATCAGTGACAAATCGGGGCTGGGCTATGGCTACACCTTC.